The 10 T cell receptor beta chains listed next were all sequenced from one sample in a study of CD8+ T cells in alopecia areata. Indicated treatment: oral pan-JAK inhibitor, 5-10 mg twice daily. Investigators isolated RNA and reverse transcribed it into cDNA to act as the sequencing template. Measured with immunoSEQ multiplex PCR; TCRdb has only the in-frame clones, and not every one. The table shows about 100,000 clones, with around 84% occurring only once. Sequencing used CD8+ T cells sorted from blood, obtained at week 24, from a patient treated with tofacitinib. The source is a human donor with alopecia areata.

The chain employs TRBV27 and TRBJ2-7, with D uncertain. The V gene lost 9 bases and the J gene lost 0 bases, with 12 bases spanning the gap. Per germline, CDR1 MNHEY and CDR2 SMNVEV (reference sequence). The CDR3 length is 13 residues. CDR3 DNA sequence: TGTGCCAGTGGCCCGGACGGCTCCTACGAGCAGTACTTC. Residues: CASGPDGSYEQYF.

The chain couples TRBV29-1 to TRBJ2-6; D not certain. The V end lost 3 bases, the J end lost 4 bases, and 13 bases lay between the germline ends. The germline gives CDR1 SQVTM, CDR2 ANQGSEA. This CDR3 has 15 residues. The CDR3 sequence: CSVEGILAGANVLTF. As DNA, the CDR3 is TGCAGCGTTGAGGGGATCCTTGCCGGGGCCAACGTCCTGACTTTC.

The chain recombines TRBV5-4 with TRBJ1-6; D call uncertain. Germline V CDR1 and CDR2: SGHNT, YYREEE (reference sequence). Trimming stripped 2 bases from V and 6 bases from J, with 18 bases between. The CDR3 loop spans 17 amino acids. CDR3 amino acids: CASSLDSSEISNSPLHF. DNA of the CDR3: TGTGCCAGCAGCTTAGATTCTTCGGAGATCTCTAATTCACCCCTCCACTTT.

This clone appeared a single time. The chain carries TRBV27 and TRBJ2-3; 12 nucleotides align to TRBD2. The V gene's germline CDR1 is MNHEY and CDR2 SMNVEV (reference sequence). The V segment lost 0 bases and the J segment 4 bases; nucleotides outside the gene matches: 2. This CDR3 spans 16 amino acids. The CDR3 DNA reads as TGTGCCAGCAGTTTATCTCTAGCGGGGGGGCCAGATACGCAGTATTTT. This encodes CASSLSLAGGPDTQYF.

This clone was seen more than once but under ten times. CDR3: CASRPGTQGSTDTQYF. The CDR3 DNA reads TGCGCCAGCAGACCCGGCACCCAGGGGTCCACAGATACGCAGTATTTT. The chain has TRBV4-3 and TRBJ2-3, with D possibly matching TRBD1 (6 bases). This CDR3 region has 16 residues. CDR1 and CDR2 from the germline V gene are LGHNA and YSLEER. The ends were cut back, 6 bases at V and 2 bases at J, with 18 bases in the middle.

The V call is TRBV10-2, the J call TRBJ2-3; D is unclear. The CDR3 covers 14 residues. Trimming removed 6 bases at V and 2 bases at J, with 12 bases between. Germline CDR1 reads WSHSY; CDR2 reads SAAADI. DNA of the CDR3: TGCGCCAGCAGGCTAACGGGCGACACAGATACGCAGTATTTT. Translated, it gives CASRLTGDTDTQYF.

The chain has TRBV7-2 and TRBJ2-7, with TRBD1 matching 11 bases. Germline V gene sequence: CDR1 SGHTA, CDR2 FQGNSA. This CDR3 has 15 residues. V trimming: 4 bases; J trimming: 5 bases; junction bases outside the gene matches: 7. CDR3: CASSSSRDRGNEQYF. The CDR3 nucleotides are TGTGCCAGCAGCTCATCCCGGGACAGGGGGAACGAGCAGTACTTC.

V is TRBV7-2 and J is TRBJ2-5; possibly TRBD2 for D (8 bases). Germline V CDR1 and CDR2: SGHTA, FQGNSA. Trimming shortened V by 5 bases and J by 3 bases, and 16 bases separated the two germline ends. This CDR3 region has 15 residues. The DNA for the CDR3 is TGTGCCAGCAGCCTCGGGAGGGGGCGTGAAGAGACCCAGTACTTC. This translates into CASSLGRGREETQYF.

The V gene is TRBV30, the J gene TRBJ1-1; D is unresolved. Trimming cost V 0 bases and J 1 base, with 6 bases left between them. Germline CDR1 GTSNPN, CDR2 SVGIG (reference sequence). This CDR3 contains 13 residues. The CDR3 region has the DNA TGTGCCTGGAGTGTATCACGGAACACTGAAGCTTTCTTT. Amino acids: CAWSVSRNTEAFF.

CDR3 sequence reads: CATPGGFRGWYEQYF. The CDR3 DNA reads TGTGCCACTCCGGGCGGCTTTAGGGGTTGGTACGAGCAGTACTTC. This chain connects TRBV19 to TRBJ2-7, with D maybe TRBD1 (5 bases). Germline V gene lookup returns CDR1 LNHDA and CDR2 SQIVND (reference sequence). V gave up 10 bases and J gave up 4 bases, with 23 bases separating them. This CDR3 region has 15 residues. Full variable domain (rest looked up from reference TRBV19 and TRBJ2-7): DGGITQSPKYLFRKEGQNVTLSCEQNLNHDAMYWYRQDPGQGLRLIYYSQIVNDFQKGDIAEGYSVSREKKESFPLTVTSAQKNPTAFYLCATPGGFRGWYEQYFGPGTRLTVT.